Listed here are 26 T cell receptor beta chains from one sample, sequenced in a study of control samples from healthy donors and cancer patients. This table comes from immunoSEQ multiplex PCR, and its TCRdb copy is limited to in-frame clones, with some not included. This sample has about 22,000 clones; roughly 80% occur once, and the top ten carry approximately 25%. Specimen: PBMCs. These TCRs come from a man in his sixties with colorectal cancer.

V and J are TRBV6-5 and TRBJ1-2; possibly TRBD1 for D (5 bases). Trimming shortened V by 6 bases and J by 4 bases, and 15 bases separated the two germline ends. Per germline, CDR1 MNHEY and CDR2 SVGAGI. The CDR3 covers 14 residues. CDR3 residues: CASSPTSGTYGYTF. The CDR3 bases are TGTGCCAGCAGCCCAACCTCCGGGACCTATGGCTACACCTTC.

The chain links TRBV20-1 to TRBJ2-2; D is unclear. V was trimmed by 3 bases and J by 1 base, leaving 12 bases between them. This CDR3 comprises 15 residues. CDR1 and CDR2 (germline): DFQATT, SNEGSKA (reference sequence). CDR3: CSASNAVVNTGELFF. The CDR3 DNA is TGCAGTGCTAGTAACGCAGTCGTGAACACCGGGGAGCTGTTTTTT.

The chain is built from TRBV6-5 and TRBJ1-6; possibly TRBD1 for D (6 bases). The V end was cut by 7 bases, the J end by 6 bases, with 13 bases between. This CDR3 has 14 amino acids. Looked up from germline, CDR1 is MNHEY and CDR2 is SVGAGI. CDR3 protein: CASNNGQINSPLHF. DNA for the CDR3: TGTGCCAGCAATAATGGACAGATTAATTCACCCCTCCACTTT.

The J gene is TRBJ2-7, the V gene TRBV23-1; D not certain. Being an ORF, TRBV23-1 has a function that is uncertain. The CDR3 covers 11 residues. Trimming cost V 7 bases and J 3 bases, with 7 bases left between them. The DNA for the CDR3 is TGCGCCAGCAACAGCAGCTACGAGCAGTACGTC. Its protein product is CASNSSYEQYV.

The chain has TRBV19 and TRBJ1-3; 8 nucleotides match TRBD1. This CDR3 comprises 17 residues. Per germline, CDR1 LNHDA and CDR2 SQIVND (reference sequence). The V and J ends lost 5 bases and 0 bases, in that order; junction bases with no gene match: 9. The CDR3 loop reads CASSPTGVALSGNTIYF. Written as DNA, the CDR3 is TGTGCCAGTAGTCCGACAGGGGTGGCCCTCTCTGGAAACACCATATATTTT.

The gene calls are TRBV9 and TRBJ2-7, with D perhaps matching TRBD2 (5 bases). The germline V gene encodes CDR1 SGDLS and CDR2 YYNGEE. V lost 0 bases and J lost 2, with 12 bases in between. CDR3 length equals 15 residues. CDR3 DNA sequence: TGTGCCAGCAGCGTAGGTGGAGGTTGGACCTACGAGCAGTACTTC. Protein: CASSVGGGWTYEQYF.

CDR3 nucleotides: TGTGCCATCAGTGAGTCGATGGGTTTGGGCTACGAGCAGTACTTC. Translated, it gives CAISESMGLGYEQYF. The chain recombines TRBV10-3 with TRBJ2-7, with no clear D. V lost 0 bases and J lost 3, with 12 bases in between. CDR1 and CDR2 from the germline V gene are ENHRY and SYGVKD. The length of the CDR3 is 15 residues.

The chain employs TRBV6-4 and TRBJ1-6; D not resolved. Germline V CDR1 and CDR2: MRHNA, SNTAGT. V gave up 2 bases and J gave up 5 bases, with 4 bases separating them. The CDR3 is 13 amino acids. For the CDR3, the DNA is TGTGCCAGCAGTGACAGGGATAATTCACCCCTCCACTTT. Its translation: CASSDRDNSPLHF.

The chain combines TRBV30 with TRBJ2-2, with 9 bases lining up with TRBD2. J gave up 7 bases and V 2 bases, and 11 bases lay outside the gene matches. The CDR3 loop spans 16 amino acids. CDR1 and CDR2 (germline): GTSNPN, SVGIG (reference sequence). DNA for the CDR3: TGTGCCTGGAGTTGGAGTAGCGGGGGTAGAATCGGGGAGCTGTTTTTT. Amino acids: CAWSWSSGGRIGELFF.

This sequence joins TRBV5-6 and TRBJ1-2; D is unresolved. Germline values: CDR1 SGHDT, CDR2 YYEEEE. V lost 1 base and J lost 0, with 4 bases in between. The CDR3 has 13 amino acids. This CDR3 reads CASSLWPNYGYTF. The CDR3 DNA follows: TGTGCCAGCAGCTTGTGGCCTAACTATGGCTACACCTTC.

There are a few counts of this clone. V is TRBV9 and J is TRBJ1-1; D remains ambiguous. V lost 3 bases and J 1 base, leaving 4 bases between the germline ends. The germline gives CDR1 SGDLS, CDR2 YYNGEE. The CDR3 totals 12 residues. DNA of the CDR3: TGTGCCAGCAGCGAAGGGAACACTGAAGCTTTCTTT. Amino acid sequence: CASSEGNTEAFF.

This chain links TRBV6-5 with TRBJ1-2; D ambiguous. The CDR3 runs 13 residues. Trimming took off 2 bases at V and 5 bases at J, with 9 bases between the two ends. Germline CDR1 MNHEY, CDR2 SVGAGI. Here the CDR3 reads CASSYQMEYGYTF. The DNA for the CDR3 is TGTGCCAGCAGTTACCAAATGGAGTATGGCTACACCTTC.

V gene TRBV5-6 combines with J gene TRBJ1-6, with 7 bases aligning to TRBD1. Unmatched junction bases numbered 6, after V lost 4 bases and J lost 5 bases. This CDR3 contains 15 residues. In germline, CDR1 is SGHDT, CDR2 YYEEEE. The CDR3 loop is CASSPGTVDNSPLHF. The CDR3 bases are TGTGCCAGCAGCCCAGGGACAGTTGATAATTCACCCCTCCACTTT.

This chain connects TRBV7-9 to TRBJ1-4, with D possibly TRBD1 on 5 matching bases. Trimming cost V 5 bases and J 2 bases, with 12 bases left between them. Germline CDR1 reads SEHNR; CDR2 reads FQNEAQ (reference sequence). This CDR3 is 15 amino acids long. This CDR3 reads CASSPPGHTNEKLFF. In DNA, the CDR3 is TGTGCCAGCAGCCCACCCGGACACACTAATGAAAAACTGTTTTTT. Together with reference TRBV7-9 and TRBJ1-4, the CDR3 gives the full variable domain: DTGVSQNPRHKITKRGQNVTFRCDPISEHNRLYWYRQTLGQGPEFLTYFQNEAQLEKSRLLSDRFSAERPKGSFSTLEIQRTEQGDSAMYLCASSPPGHTNEKLFFGSGTQLSVL.

The CDR3, as DNA: TGTGCCAGCAACCTGGGGCGGGATTTCTATGGCTACACCTTC. Encoded protein: CASNLGRDFYGYTF. The chain carries TRBV7-8 and TRBJ1-2; D might be TRBD1 (5 bases). Deletions cut 7 bases from V and 4 bases from J, with 16 bases between. The CDR3 loop spans 14 amino acids. Germline loops: CDR1 SGHVS, CDR2 FQNEAQ.

This chain joins TRBV4-1 and TRBJ2-3; 11 nucleotides line up with TRBD2. The CDR3 has 17 residues. Looked up from germline, CDR1 is MGHRA and CDR2 is YSYEKL. V shed 1 base and J 6 bases; nucleotides not matched to a gene: 9. The CDR3 loop is CASSQAFSGGALDTQYF. The CDR3 nucleotides are TGCGCCAGCAGCCAAGCGTTTAGCGGGGGGGCCCTGGATACGCAGTATTTT.

The chain uses TRBV4-3 and TRBJ1-6; tentative D call: TRBD1 (5 bases). The germline CDR1 and CDR2 sequences are LGHNA and YSLEER. The CDR3 consists of 15 residues. V lost 1 base and J 10 bases, leaving 14 bases between the germline ends. The CDR3 sequence is CASSQGGGVGSPLHF. The CDR3 region has the DNA TGCGCCAGCAGCCAAGGGGGAGGGGTAGGATCACCCCTCCACTTT.

The rearrangement joins TRBV6-2 or TRBV6-3 to TRBJ2-3; D call uncertain. The CDR3 extends over 13 amino acids. V was trimmed by 4 bases and J by 0 bases, leaving 5 bases between them. Per the germline V gene, CDR1 is MNHEY and CDR2 is SVGEGT. CDR3 region: CASSSSSTDTQYF. CDR3 nucleotide sequence: TGTGCCAGCAGTTCCTCTAGCACAGATACGCAGTATTTT.

This clone was counted only a few times. This sequence joins TRBV30 and TRBJ1-5; D is unclear. Trimming stripped 0 bases from V and 1 base from J, with 4 bases between. CDR3 length equals 13 residues. CDR1 GTSNPN and CDR2 SVGIG come from the germline V gene (reference sequence). CDR3 sequence reads: CAWSVQSNQPQHF. CDR3 nucleotides: TGTGCCTGGAGTGTACAAAGCAATCAGCCCCAGCATTTT.

CDR3 DNA: TGTGCCAGCAGCACATTCACCAGGGGGAACACTGAAGCTTTCTTT. Translation gives CASSTFTRGNTEAFF. The rearrangement uses TRBV5-6 and TRBJ1-1; D possibly corresponds to TRBD1 (6 bases). The CDR3 is 15 amino acids. Trimming left V 4 bases short and J 1 base short, with 14 bases between. Germline V gene sequence: CDR1 SGHDT, CDR2 YYEEEE.

The chain carries TRBV20-1 and TRBJ2-3; 7 bases match TRBD2. This CDR3 contains 16 residues. The V segment lost 6 bases and the J segment 0 bases; nucleotides outside the gene matches: 12. Germline CDR1 and CDR2: DFQATT and SNEGSKA (reference sequence). DNA for the CDR3: TGCAGTGCCAGTATTCGGGGGGTCGCCAGCACAGATACGCAGTATTTT. Translation: CSASIRGVASTDTQYF.

The rearrangement uses TRBV3-1 (or the pseudogene TRBV3-2) and TRBJ1-2; D gene uncertain. The CDR3 runs to 14 residues. Germline V CDR1 and CDR2: LGHDT, YNNKEL (reference sequence). V was trimmed by 9 bases and J by 0 bases, leaving 14 bases between them. This CDR3 reads CASSLGGSNYGYTF. The DNA of the CDR3 is TGTGCCAGTTCTCTGGGCGGTTCTAACTATGGCTACACCTTC.

CDR3 region: CASSPPGLYNEQFF. CDR3 nucleotide sequence: TGTGCCAGCAGTCCCCCGGGACTCTACAATGAGCAGTTCTTC. This chain uses TRBV6-5 with TRBJ2-1; possibly TRBD2 for D (6 bases). The CDR3 sequence is 14 residues long. Germline V gene lookup returns CDR1 MNHEY and CDR2 SVGAGI. Trimming shortened V by 5 bases and J by 3 bases, and 11 bases separated the two germline ends.

V usage is TRBV5-1 and J usage is TRBJ2-1, with 10 bases fitting TRBD1. The germline V gene has CDR1 SGHRS and CDR2 YFSETQ. The V gene end was trimmed by 4 bases and the J gene end by 7 bases; junction bases not matched to a gene: 5. The CDR3 length is 14 residues. The CDR3 spells CASSAGTGENEQFF. DNA of the CDR3: TGCGCCAGCAGCGCCGGGACAGGGGAAAATGAGCAGTTCTTC.

This clone has just one count. The V call is TRBV6-5, the J call TRBJ1-3; no clear D gene. The ends were cut back, 10 bases at V and 0 bases at J, with 7 bases in the middle. CDR1 is MNHEY, CDR2 SVGAGI, per germline. The CDR3 has 12 amino acids. The CDR3 is CATGLSGNTIYF. The CDR3 DNA is TGTGCCACCGGACTCTCTGGAAACACCATATATTTT.

The chain combines TRBV11-2 with TRBJ1-1, with D possibly TRBD1 on 6 matching bases. Looked up from germline, CDR1 is SGHAT and CDR2 is FQNNGV. CDR3 size: 13 residues. Trimming removed 5 bases from V and 4 bases from J, with 11 bases in between. The CDR3 DNA follows: TGTGCCAGCAGCGGTAGGACAGCCACTGAAGCTTTCTTT. Amino acid sequence: CASSGRTATEAFF.